A selection of T cell receptor beta chains follows, all from one sample in a study of shared clonotypes between healthy human individuals. Clones were sequenced by immunoSEQ multiplex PCR, and TCRdb holds only the in-frame ones, with some missing. This table has around 940,000 clones, about three quarters appearing once. Sequenced input: memory CD4+ T cells sorted from blood. All receptors derive from a young man in good health. Each CDR3 is given with its conserved first and last residue. Clone size is given for some rows only: seen once, a few or many times, or a class if the clone is expanded.

size: .
V: TRBV5-1
CDR3: CASSFGNTGELFF

size: .
V: TRBV7-2
CDR3: CASSLGADRNYGYTF

size: few
V: TRBV28
CDR3: CASSRQGVANEKLFF

size: .
V: TRBV10-3
CDR3: CAIGTGTSSGANVLTF

size: .
V: TRBV11-2
CDR3: CASSFRGRIREQYF

size: few
V: TRBV18
CDR3: CASSPGENSPLHF

size: .
V: TRBV5-1
CDR3: CASSLGTGTDTQYF

size: .
V: TRBV5-4
CDR3: CASSLVMEGTEAFF

size: few
V: TRBV6-1
CDR3: CASRSDGGYTF

size: few
V: TRBV29-1
CDR3: CSVKTGNTGELFF

size: .
V: TRBV5-5
CDR3: CASSFNRLNTGELFF

size: .
V: TRBV19
CDR3: CASSIEGEIGYTF

size: once
V: TRBV18
CDR3: CASSPPSTDTQYF

size: .
V: TRBV7-9
CDR3: CASSFIQGALGNTEAFF

size: .
V: TRBV29-1
CDR3: CSPKGLAQETQYF

size: once
V: TRBV2
CDR3: CASSEDHMGQGDGYTF

size: .
V: TRBV28
CDR3: CASSKQIPGQGLGYTF

size: .
V: TRBV7-9
CDR3: CASSSGQNSGNTIYF

size: .
V: TRBV9
CDR3: CASSGTGTTNEKLFF

size: .
V: TRBV28
CDR3: CASSFGGKVSNQPQHF

size: .
V: TRBV5-1
CDR3: CASSGGLGETQYF

size: .
V: TRBV5-1
CDR3: CASTLGGSGANVLTF

size: .
V: TRBV28
CDR3: CASSASTGIYGYTF

size: .
V: TRBV21-1
CDR3: CASRFPERIAGGLQFF

size: few
V: TRBV6-1
CDR3: CASREFGSSGGTGELFF

size: .
V: TRBV7-2
CDR3: CASSGRAFKETQYF

size: .
V: TRBV11-2
CDR3: CASSPFLMVAEGVDTQYF

size: .
V: TRBV5-6
CDR3: CASSLKPDWNTEAFF

size: .
V: TRBV19
CDR3: CASSTKTGNEQYF

size: .
V: TRBV11-2
CDR3: CASSPPLATTGELFF

size: .
V: TRBV15
CDR3: CATSEQGAESPLHF

size: .
V: TRBV25-1
CDR3: CASSGTWTGTLGGTQYF

size: .
V: TRBV6-5
CDR3: CASRGKAGNTIYF

size: .
V: TRBV18
CDR3: CASSPSPGPETQYF

size: .
V: TRBV19
CDR3: CASSFASGISGELFF

size: .
V: TRBV9
CDR3: CASSGLADLSYNEQFF

size: .
V: TRBV5-4
CDR3: CASSRGQGAYEQYF

size: .
V: TRBV2
CDR3: CASSGSGGPREKLFF

size: .
V: TRBV19
CDR3: CASRTASPNSPLHF

size: .
V: TRBV5-6
CDR3: CASSLSPANYGYTF

size: .
V: TRBV7-9
CDR3: CASSLETGGISPLHF

size: .
V: TRBV5-4
CDR3: CASSSGTNQETQYF

size: few
V: TRBV5-6
CDR3: CASSRTRNEQYF

size: many
V: TRBV11-1
CDR3: CASSSGRRGPRQETQYF

size: .
V: TRBV10-3
CDR3: CAATGGTDTQYF

size: .
V: TRBV27
CDR3: CASSLSARGLNSPLHF

size: .
V: TRBV7-2
CDR3: CASRTEASGNSPLHF

size: few
V: TRBV18
CDR3: CASSLGQGRFYEQYF

size: .
V: TRBV4-1
CDR3: CASSQEAGANTEAFF